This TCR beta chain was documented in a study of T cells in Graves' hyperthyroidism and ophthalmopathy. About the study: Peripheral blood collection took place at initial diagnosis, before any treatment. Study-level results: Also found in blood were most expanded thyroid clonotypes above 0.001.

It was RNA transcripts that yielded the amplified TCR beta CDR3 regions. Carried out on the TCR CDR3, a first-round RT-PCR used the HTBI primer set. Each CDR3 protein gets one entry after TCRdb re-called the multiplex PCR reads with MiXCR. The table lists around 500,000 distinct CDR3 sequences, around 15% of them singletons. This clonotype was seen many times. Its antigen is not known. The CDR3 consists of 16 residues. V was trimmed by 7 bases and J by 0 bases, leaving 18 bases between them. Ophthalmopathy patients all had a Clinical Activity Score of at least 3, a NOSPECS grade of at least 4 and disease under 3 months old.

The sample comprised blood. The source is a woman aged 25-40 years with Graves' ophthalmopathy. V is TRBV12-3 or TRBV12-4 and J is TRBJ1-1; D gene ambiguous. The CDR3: CASTTAHGSMNTEAFF. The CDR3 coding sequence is TGTGCCAGCACCACGGCCCATGGGTCCATGAACACTGAAGCTTTCTTT.